This T cell receptor beta chain was profiled in a study of OX40 agonist ivuxolimab in advanced cancers. Study-level background: Hepatocellular carcinoma, melanoma, renal cell or head and neck cancer occurred in dose-escalation patients.

Autoimmune disease history or systemic immunosuppression disqualified patients. Blood got drawn at baseline, again on cycle 4 day 1, and then on cycle 7 day 1. Repertoires were generated with immunoSEQ multiplex PCR, while TCRdb's copy carries only in-frame clones and drops some. There are 22,000 or so clones in the sample; roughly 82% occur only once, and roughly 36% lies in the top ten. As regards this clone: What it binds is unknown.

Study-wide results and limits: At doses 0.1 to 3.0 mg/kg, CD4+ and CD8+ clones expanded.

Trimming took off 0 bases at V and 4 bases at J, with 10 bases between the two ends. This CDR3 has 16 amino acids. Looked up from germline, CDR1 is SEHNR and CDR2 is FQNEAQ (reference sequence). The sequence was obtained from an adult with an advanced solid tumor such as melanoma, head and neck, liver or kidney cancer. Sequenced material: CD4+ or CD8+ T cells sorted from blood, taken in a trial of the OX40 agonist ivuxolimab. V usage is TRBV7-9 and J usage is TRBJ1-6; D is perhaps TRBD1 (6 bases). The CDR3 reads CASSLAGGEYNSPLHF. As DNA, the CDR3 is TGTGCCAGCAGCTTAGCAGGGGGAGAATATAATTCACCCCTCCACTTT.